A selection of T cell receptor beta chains follows, all from one sample in a study of metastatic and nonmetastatic thyroid tumors. TCRdb reprocessed the PCR reads using MiXCR. The table records about 40,000 clones, more than 9.5% of them present only once. What was sequenced was blood. The receptors originated from a female donor with papillary thyroid cancer or a benign thyroid nodule (not recorded which). Some clones in this sample may be carry-over from other donors' samples. Both conserved end residues are trimmed from each CDR3.

TRBV2	ASTGQVYTGELF
TRBV6-1	ASSSGTGQETQY
TRBV6-1	ASRRQGSQPQH
TRBV11-2	ASSSPRVAPVLT
TRBV25-1	ASSEYVEPVEQY
TRBV6-1	ASSEQGSGEQF
TRBV6-5	ASSTEVTGPSSYNEQF
TRBV4-2	ASSQPTVGSYGYT
TRBV27	ASSLSTGPLNYGYT
TRBV27	ASSFREGDYGYT
TRBV6-1	ASSEGTSGRAATYEQY
TRBV2	ASTRSRGPNLAKNIQY
TRBV12-5	ASGLVLGVGQGTTEAF
TRBV20-1	SANGLAGEIFRNEQF
TRBV6-1	ASSIPGQGSYEQY
TRBV6-1	ASTSGNEAF
TRBV12-5	ASGQTDYYGYT
TRBV19	ASSSIASGANVLT
TRBV28	ASQVSNQPQH
TRBV14	ASSQGRGGLRTDTQY
TRBV2	ASLWGAETQY
TRBV9	ASSATGATGELF
TRBV11-3	ASSTPRGGSGYT
TRBV12-3/TRBV12-4	ASSLWGTNQPQH
TRBV6-1	ASSEIGSQPQH
TRBV5-1	ASSLGTSGYNEQL
TRBV5-1	ASSLKSNTEAF
TRBV11-2	ASTLIAGTTDTQY
TRBV7-2	ASSLGPGLAGDIGELF
TRBV28	ASSVRDRAVNTGELF
TRBV5-6	ASSSSYEQY
TRBV7-2	ASSFYMEEYVYT
TRBV11-2	ASSRGSTLEQC
TRBV20-1	SAGPAGGVADTQY
TRBV3-1	ASSQDHEDLYGYT
TRBV27	ASSLTREDYGYT
TRBV7-9	ASSWGQGGAYEQY
TRBV19	ASSDSGKTDTQY
TRBV4-2	ASSPTETGLAYNEQF
TRBV30	AWSGATDTQY
TRBV13	ASSRGTDTQY
TRBV10-3	AISGGQLYGYT
TRBV6-2/TRBV6-3	ASIGGSSGMFLF
TRBV3-1	ASSRSIGTNEKLF
TRBV4-3	TSSRDRGRYEQY
TRBV30	AWSVGQVTEAF
TRBV11-2	ASSFRQGNTGELF
TRBV13	ASSFSSGSYEQY
TRBV10-2	ASRGRAGNDGELF
TRBV7-6	ASSPAVQGRNNEQF
TRBV18	ASSRDIENTGELF
TRBV27	ASSLTGQGAYEQY
TRBV2	ASTAGTGDPYEQY
TRBV28	ASSLSRDEQY
TRBV6-2/TRBV6-3	ASSYSRDRDLLGYEQY
TRBV24-1	ATSDDRPGELF
TRBV12-3/TRBV12-4	ASSLNSFGVDSNQPQH
TRBV28	ASSPPQGSKPQH
TRBV6-1	ASRDPGQGEINYGYT
TRBV20-1	SAREPGLGVYEQY